Below, 15 T cell receptor beta chains from the same sample are listed, as sequenced in a study of blood T cell repertoires in COVID-19 (dated by TCRdb to 2018 to 2021). The library was produced with the immunoSEQ multiplex PCR assay. Imported from immuneACCESS, the table was reduced by TCRdb to in-frame sequences with V and J called. These copies leave out some clones; in studies compared against another copy, an unresolved V gene accounts for under half, and the cause of the remainder is not known. The sample table shows about 180,000 clones, and 80% to 90% are seen once. 7.5% to 10% of the sample goes to the ten largest clones. Specimen: peripheral blood. These receptors were collected from a man between 50 and 59 years old with active or convalescent COVID-19.

The chain links TRBV3-1 (or the pseudogene TRBV3-2) to TRBJ1-5; 7 bases match TRBD1. The V segment lost 4 bases and the J segment 3 bases; nucleotides outside the gene matches: 3. The CDR3 length is 14 residues. In germline, CDR1 is LGHDT, CDR2 YNNKEL (reference sequence). CDR3 in amino acids: CASSPGTDNQPQHF. In nucleotides, the CDR3 is TGTGCCAGCAGCCCAGGGACAGACAATCAGCCCCAGCATTTT.

The rearrangement joins TRBV7-3 to TRBJ2-1, with 9 bases matching TRBD2. Germline values: CDR1 SGHTA, CDR2 FQGTGA. This CDR3 has 14 residues. V lost 2 bases and J lost 16; bases outside the gene matches: 12. CDR3 in DNA: TGTGCCAGCAGCTTAGATTCGATCAGGACTAGCGTTTTCTTC. Its translation: CASSLDSIRTSVFF.

The chain has TRBV7-2 and TRBJ2-7, with D tentatively TRBD2 (5 bases). Deletions cut 0 bases from V and 3 bases from J, with 6 bases between. CDR1 is SGHTA, CDR2 FQGNSA, per germline. The length of the CDR3 is 13 residues. CDR3 nucleotides: TGTGCCAGCAGCTTAGCTGACTACTACGAGCAGTACTTC. Its protein product is CASSLADYYEQYF.

The chain carries TRBV6-4 and TRBJ1-6; D remains ambiguous. With 2 bases removed from V and 8 bases from J, the gap between germline ends came to 7 bases. The CDR3 consists of 13 residues. Germline-derived CDR1 and CDR2 are MRHNA and SNTAGT. CDR3 protein: CASSDNSYSPLHF. The CDR3 bases are TGTGCCAGCAGTGACAACAGTTATTCACCCCTCCACTTT.

This chain uses TRBV27 with TRBJ2-5, with D tentatively TRBD1 (5 bases). The CDR3 is 15 residues long. Trimming cost V 9 bases and J 5 bases, with 22 bases left between them. CDR1 and CDR2 from the germline V gene are MNHEY and SMNVEV (reference sequence). CDR3 sequence: CASIRYQTVGETQYF. Written as DNA, the CDR3 is TGTGCCAGTATCCGATATCAGACAGTCGGCGAGACCCAGTACTTC.

The genes are TRBV3-1 (or the pseudogene TRBV3-2) and TRBJ1-1; TRBD1 matches 9 bases. J was trimmed by 5 bases and V by 4 bases; bases with no gene match: 5. The germline CDR1 and CDR2 sequences are LGHDT and YNNKEL (reference sequence). The CDR3 has 14 amino acids. The CDR3 here is CASSPGQGSTEAFF. DNA for the CDR3: TGTGCCAGCAGCCCAGGACAGGGGTCGACTGAAGCTTTCTTT.

V and J are TRBV6-1 and TRBJ1-2, with TRBD1 matching 9 bases. V shed 4 bases, J shed 3 bases, and the junction held 12 bases outside the gene matches. CDR1 is MNHNS, CDR2 SASEGT, per germline. The CDR3 length is 17 residues. The CDR3 DNA follows: TGTGCCAGCAGTGCTATACATCGGACAGGGGCTGACTATGGCTACACCTTC. As protein: CASSAIHRTGADYGYTF.

V is TRBV27 and J is TRBJ1-1; D not resolved. This CDR3 is 15 amino acids long. Germline CDR1 is MNHEY and CDR2 is SMNVEV (reference sequence). Deletions cut 8 bases from V and 0 bases from J, with 16 bases between. The CDR3 nucleotides are TGTGCCAGCCGGGGAAAGTTTCACATGAACACTGAAGCTTTCTTT. Its protein is CASRGKFHMNTEAFF.

The V gene is TRBV30, the J gene TRBJ2-7, with D possibly being TRBD1 (5 bases). This CDR3 has 12 residues. The germline V and J ends were trimmed by 5 bases and 3 bases, with 11 bases remaining between them. Germline-derived CDR1 and CDR2 are GTSNPN and SVGIG (reference sequence). CDR3 nucleotides: TGTGCCTGGGGGGCCCAATACTACGAGCAGTACTTC. Translating gives CAWGAQYYEQYF.

The chain joins TRBV7-9 to TRBJ1-2; D unclear. The germline gives CDR1 SEHNR, CDR2 FQNEAQ (reference sequence). There are 15 residues in the CDR3. V lost 1 base and J 4 bases, leaving 13 bases between the germline ends. The DNA of the CDR3 is TGTGCCAGCAGCTTAGTCCACCCCGCGGGCTATGGCTACACCTTC. Its protein is CASSLVHPAGYGYTF. Combining the CDR3 with reference TRBV7-9 and TRBJ1-2 gives the whole variable domain DTGVSQNPRHKITKRGQNVTFRCDPISEHNRLYWYRQTLGQGPEFLTYFQNEAQLEKSRLLSDRFSAERPKGSFSTLEIQRTEQGDSAMYLCASSLVHPAGYGYTFGSGTRLTVV.

This chain connects TRBV19 to TRBJ2-5; TRBD2 might be the D (6 bases). Trimming removed 4 bases at V and 0 bases at J, with 6 bases between. CDR1 is LNHDA and CDR2 is SQIVND in the germline V gene (reference sequence). The CDR3 contains 13 residues. CDR3 in amino acids: CASSRDYQETQYF. The DNA of the CDR3 is TGTGCCAGTAGTAGGGACTACCAAGAGACCCAGTACTTC. The complete variable domain, with remaining parts taken from reference TRBV19 and TRBJ2-5, reads DGGITQSPKYLFRKEGQNVTLSCEQNLNHDAMYWYRQDPGQGLRLIYYSQIVNDFQKGDIAEGYSVSREKKESFPLTVTSAQKNPTAFYLCASSRDYQETQYFGPGTRLLVL.

This chain uses TRBV18 with TRBJ2-5; 9 positions agree with TRBD1. The trim removed 1 base at V and 4 bases at J, leaving 1 base unmatched. The CDR3 contains 14 residues. Germline CDR1 reads KGHSH; CDR2 reads LQKENI. The CDR3 region is CASSPQQGAETQYF. Written as DNA, the CDR3 is TGTGCCAGCTCACCACAACAGGGGGCAGAGACCCAGTACTTC.

The rearrangement links TRBV7-9 to TRBJ2-7; perhaps TRBD2 as D (6 bases). The V end was cut by 5 bases, the J end by 7 bases, with 9 bases between. This CDR3 spans 11 amino acids. Germline lookup yields CDR1 SEHNR and CDR2 FQNEAQ (reference sequence). The CDR3 is CASSGTWEQYF. CDR3 in DNA: TGTGCCAGCAGCGGGACTTGGGAGCAGTACTTC.

As regards this clone: Other DNA sequences in the sample encode the same CDR3. This sequence joins TRBV12-5 and TRBJ1-5, with D unclear. Germline V gene sequence: CDR1 LGHNT, CDR2 FRNRAP. The CDR3 is 15 residues long. V was trimmed by 1 base and J by 2 bases, leaving 9 bases between them. The CDR3 region has the DNA TGTGCTAGTGGTTTGGAGGAGGGTCGCAATCAGCCCCAGCATTTT. It codes for CASGLEEGRNQPQHF.

V is TRBV9 and J is TRBJ2-3, with TRBD2 matching over 11 bases. This CDR3 is 14 amino acids long. The V segment lost 5 bases and the J segment 6 bases; nucleotides outside the gene matches: 5. Germline-derived CDR1 and CDR2 are SGDLS and YYNGEE. The CDR3, as DNA: TGTGCCAGCAGTAAACTAGCGGGAGTGGATACGCAGTATTTT. This encodes CASSKLAGVDTQYF.